This T cell receptor (beta chain) derives from a study of OX40 agonist ivuxolimab in advanced cancers. On the study more broadly: The study treated patients with ivuxolimab, an agonistic anti-OX40 (CD134) antibody. Patients were 82.7% male with ages roughly 23 to 90, mean roughly 64.

General study points: With doses of 0.1 to 3.0 mg/kg, CD4+ and CD8+ blood T cells had undergone clonal expansion by week 6. Certain nonresponders additionally had low normalized T-cell clonal expansion.

Produced via immunoSEQ multiplex PCR; TCRdb's table is partial and in-frame only. The sample shows tens of thousands of clones, 90% of them seen only once. Details on this clone: Its antigen remains unidentified.

Between the trimmed V and J ends, which lost 0 bases and 1 base, there was a span of 16 bases. The CDR3 is made up of 17 amino acids. The germline CDR1 and CDR2 sequences are SGHVS and FQNEAQ. The sequence came from an adult with an advanced solid tumor such as melanoma, head and neck, liver or kidney cancer. The specimen comprised CD4+ or CD8+ T cells sorted from blood, sampled in a trial of the OX40 agonist ivuxolimab. The chain uses TRBV7-8 and TRBJ2-7; a weak D match, TRBD2 (5 bases). CDR3 coding DNA: TGTGCCAGCAGCTTAGCGCTACGGAGTCGCGGGTCCTACGAGCAGTACTTC. This codes for CASSLALRSRGSYEQYF.